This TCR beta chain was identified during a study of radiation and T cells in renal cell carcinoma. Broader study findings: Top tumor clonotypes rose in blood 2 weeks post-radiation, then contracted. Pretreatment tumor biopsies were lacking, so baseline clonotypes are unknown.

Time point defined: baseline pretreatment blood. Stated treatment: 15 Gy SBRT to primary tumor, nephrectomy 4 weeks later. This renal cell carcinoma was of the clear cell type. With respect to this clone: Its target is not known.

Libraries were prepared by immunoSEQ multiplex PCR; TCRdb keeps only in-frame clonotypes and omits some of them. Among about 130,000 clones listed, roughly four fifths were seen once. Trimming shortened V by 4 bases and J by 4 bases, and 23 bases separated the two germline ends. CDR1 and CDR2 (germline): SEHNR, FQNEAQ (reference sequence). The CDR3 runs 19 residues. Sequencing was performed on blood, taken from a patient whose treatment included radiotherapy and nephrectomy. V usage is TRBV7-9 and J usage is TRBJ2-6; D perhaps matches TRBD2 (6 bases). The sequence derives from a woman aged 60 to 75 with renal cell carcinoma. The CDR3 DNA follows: TGTGCCAGCAGCTCGCCGTCGGGGGTCCCATTTGTCGGGGCCAACGTCCTGACTTTC. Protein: CASSSPSGVPFVGANVLTF.